A single sample is the source of the 28 T cell receptor beta chains below, sequenced in a study of T-cell memory formation after mild COVID-19. Each CDR3 protein is one row after TCRdb ran MiXCR on the 5' RACE reads. The profile shows hundreds of thousands of distinct CDR3 sequences, 15% to 20% of them singletons. The sequenced material came from PBMCs or a T cell subset sorted from them (not recorded which). These receptors all stem from an adult woman who had mild COVID-19 (a few samples of this study predate the infection). Cell type and time point are not known.

Ten or more counts support this clonotype. V usage is TRBV7-8 and J usage is TRBJ2-7, with TRBD1 matching over 8 bases. This CDR3 is 13 amino acids long. V lost 3 bases, J lost 4 bases, and 2 bases stayed unmatched. From germline, CDR1 is SGHVS and CDR2 FQNEAQ. The CDR3 is CASSFRGQYEQYF. CDR3 coding DNA: TGTGCCAGCAGCTTCAGGGGGCAATACGAGCAGTACTTC.

This clonotype was picked up a small number of times. The chain recombines TRBV25-1 with TRBJ2-7; perhaps D is TRBD1 or TRBD2 (6 bases each). Germline assignment: CDR1 MGHDK and CDR2 SYGVNS. CDR3 length: 13 residues. Between the trimmed V and J ends, which lost 5 bases and 3 bases, there was a span of 11 bases. The CDR3 sequence is CASSRQEGYEQYF. The CDR3 region has the DNA TGTGCCAGCAGTCGACAGGAGGGCTACGAGCAGTACTTC.

This clonotype was recorded at least ten times. This chain joins TRBV20-1 and TRBJ1-1; the D is unclear. Germline V gene data show CDR1 as DFQATT and CDR2 as SNEGSKA (reference sequence). Trimming pared 3 bases from V and 12 bases from J, leaving 20 bases between. There are 13 residues in the CDR3. The CDR3 coding sequence is TGCAGTGCTAGTAGTCCCGGGCGGGAGGCAACTTTCTTT. The encoded protein is CSASSPGREATFF.

The J gene is TRBJ2-3, the V gene TRBV18; 10 bases fit TRBD1. The CDR3 spans 16 residues. Per germline, CDR1 KGHSH and CDR2 LQKENI. V lost 3 bases and J lost 6; bases outside the gene matches: 9. This chain's CDR3 is CASSPSGQGMWDTQYF. CDR3 bases: TGTGCCAGCTCACCGTCGGGACAGGGGATGTGGGATACGCAGTATTTT.

The genes are TRBV12-3 or TRBV12-4 and TRBJ2-6; D not certain. CDR3 length: 15 residues. The ends were cut back, 3 bases at V and 0 bases at J, with 6 bases in the middle. This chain's CDR3 is CASSLSSSGANVLTF. In DNA, the CDR3 is TGTGCCAGCAGTTTGAGTAGCTCTGGGGCCAACGTCCTGACTTTC.

There are a few counts of this clonotype. The chain couples TRBV27 to TRBJ1-6; D unclear. Trimming took off 3 bases at V and 4 bases at J, with 13 bases between the two ends. The CDR3 totals 16 residues. Germline lookup yields CDR1 MNHEY and CDR2 SMNVEV (reference sequence). The CDR3 loop is CASSFKAGAYNSPLHF. DNA of the CDR3: TGTGCCAGCAGTTTTAAGGCAGGCGCGTATAATTCACCCCTCCACTTT.

The rearrangement uses TRBV7-9 and TRBJ2-3; D not certain. The CDR3 is made up of 12 amino acids. In germline, CDR1 is SEHNR, CDR2 FQNEAQ (reference sequence). The V end was cut by 2 bases, the J end by 6 bases, with 6 bases between. The CDR3 DNA reads TGTGCCAGCAGCTTACATTTGGATACGCAGTATTTT. This encodes CASSLHLDTQYF.

Only a few counts were recorded for this clonotype. This chain connects TRBV24-1 to TRBJ2-3, with 13 positions matching TRBD2. CDR3 size: 16 residues. The V gene end was trimmed by 6 bases and the J gene end by 4 bases; junction bases not matched to a gene: 6. Germline CDR1 KGHDR, CDR2 SFDVKD. The CDR3 bases are TGTGCCACCAGTTGGACTAGCGGGAGTGGGGCAGATACGCAGTATTTT. Encoded protein: CATSWTSGSGADTQYF.

The V and J genes are TRBV18 and TRBJ2-3; D unresolved. Trimming removed 3 bases from V and 6 bases from J, with 13 bases in between. This CDR3 region has 14 residues. CDR1 KGHSH and CDR2 LQKENI come from the germline V gene. In DNA form, the CDR3 reads TGTGCCAGCTCACCTCCCTCTGGGCTCGATACGCAGTATTTT. This encodes CASSPPSGLDTQYF.

V and J are TRBV4-2 and TRBJ2-3, with TRBD1 identical over 8 bases. The V segment lost 0 bases and the J segment 4 bases; nucleotides outside the gene matches: 3. The CDR3 runs to 15 residues. Per the germline V gene, CDR1 is LGHNA and CDR2 is YNFKEQ. CDR3 loop: CASSQDLTGADTQYF. The CDR3 DNA sequence: TGTGCCAGCAGCCAAGATCTGACAGGGGCAGATACGCAGTATTTT.

This clonotype showed up just a few times. The V and J genes are TRBV11-2 and TRBJ2-6; maybe TRBD2 (7 bases). The CDR3 totals 16 residues. The V end lost 1 base, the J end lost 4 bases, and 11 bases lay between the germline ends. CDR1 SGHAT and CDR2 FQNNGV come from the germline V gene. For the CDR3, the DNA is TGTGCCAGCAGCTTAGTCGGGGGGCCCGGGGCCAACGTCCTGACTTTC. This translates into CASSLVGGPGANVLTF.

This chain uses TRBV5-6 with TRBJ2-1; maybe TRBD2 (6 bases). CDR1 and CDR2 from the germline V gene are SGHDT and YYEEEE. V gave up 0 bases and J gave up 5 bases, with 9 bases separating them. This CDR3 contains 14 residues. The CDR3 nucleotides read TGTGCCAGCAGCTTGGGGGAGGAACACAATGAGCAGTTCTTC. It translates to CASSLGEEHNEQFF.

The rearrangement links TRBV30 to TRBJ1-1; D remains ambiguous. V lost 2 bases and J 11 bases, leaving 12 bases between the germline ends. This CDR3 comprises 11 residues. The germline V gene encodes CDR1 GTSNPN and CDR2 SVGIG (reference sequence). CDR3 loop: CAWSSGVGAFF. CDR3 sequence (DNA): TGTGCCTGGAGTTCTGGGGTCGGCGCTTTCTTT.

The gene calls are TRBV5-1 and TRBJ1-4; 7 bases agree with TRBD1. The CDR3 is 16 amino acids. Germline V lookup: CDR1 SGHRS, CDR2 YFSETQ. V dropped 1 base and J dropped 5; count of bases not matched to a gene: 8. This CDR3 is CASSLTWTGGNEKLFF. CDR3 nucleotides: TGCGCCAGCAGCTTGACTTGGACAGGCGGGAATGAAAAACTGTTTTTT.

The J gene is TRBJ2-1, the V gene TRBV11-1, with 10 positions matching TRBD2. V lost 0 bases and J lost 10; bases outside the gene matches: 12. This CDR3 is 17 amino acids long. Germline lookup yields CDR1 SGHAT and CDR2 FQDESV (reference sequence). In DNA form, the CDR3 reads TGTGCCAGCAGCTTAGCGGAGACTAGCGGGTCTTACGGGGAGCAGTTCTTC. Translation: CASSLAETSGSYGEQFF.

The chain employs TRBV7-8 and TRBJ1-1, with D uncertain. The V and J ends lost 2 bases and 1 base respectively, with 14 bases between them. CDR1 is SGHVS, CDR2 FQNEAQ, per germline. There are 16 residues in the CDR3. The CDR3 region is CASSLPTWTTNTEAFF. In DNA, the CDR3 is TGTGCCAGCAGCTTACCGACCTGGACTACGAACACTGAAGCTTTCTTT.

This chain uses TRBV4-1 with TRBJ2-3; 8 bases agree with TRBD2. CDR3 size: 17 residues. The germline V gene has CDR1 MGHRA and CDR2 YSYEKL. Trimming took 3 bases from V and 1 from J; bases not matched to a gene: 9. This CDR3 is CASSQSRGGARTDTQYF. CDR3 nucleotides: TGCGCCAGCAGCCAGTCCCGGGGGGGGGCACGCACAGATACGCAGTATTTT.

This clonotype has just a few counts. The rearrangement uses TRBV3-1 and TRBJ1-2, with a tentative D call TRBD1 (5 bases). Per germline, CDR1 LGHDT and CDR2 YNNKEL (reference sequence). V gave up 1 base and J gave up 7 bases, with 22 bases separating them. The CDR3 covers 17 residues. The DNA of the CDR3 is TGTGCCAGCAGCCAAGCTTTTCGGGGCAGTACCCAGTCTGGCTACACCTTC. Translation: CASSQAFRGSTQSGYTF.

V is TRBV19 and J is TRBJ2-5; the D is unclear. Trimming stripped 5 bases from V and 5 bases from J, with 15 bases between. Germline V gene sequence: CDR1 LNHDA, CDR2 SQIVND (reference sequence). This CDR3 region has 14 residues. CDR3 sequence: CASSRRSSLETQYF. CDR3 nucleotides: TGTGCCAGTAGTCGACGGTCGAGTTTGGAGACCCAGTACTTC.

This clonotype has only a few counts. V usage is TRBV7-9 and J usage is TRBJ1-4; D not certain. Trimming took 5 bases from V and 8 from J, leaving 9 bases between them. CDR3 size: 12 residues. The germline V gene has CDR1 SEHNR and CDR2 FQNEAQ (reference sequence). CDR3 loop: CASSRVGEKLFF. Here the CDR3 DNA reads TGTGCCAGCAGCCGGGTTGGAGAAAAACTGTTTTTT.

This clonotype came up a few times. The J gene is TRBJ2-1, the V gene TRBV15; weak D call: TRBD1 (6 bases). Germline CDR1 LNHNV, CDR2 YYDKDF (reference sequence). This CDR3 has 15 residues. Trimming stripped 0 bases from V and 7 bases from J, with 13 bases between. The DNA for the CDR3 is TGTGCCACCAGCAGAGAACAGGGAGTAAGGAATGAGCAGTTCTTC. Its translation: CATSREQGVRNEQFF. Full variable domain (remainder filled in from reference TRBV15 and TRBJ2-1): DAMVIQNPRYQVTQFGKPVTLSCSQTLNHNVMYWYQQKSSQAPKLLFHYYDKDFNNEADTPDNFQSRRPNTSFCFLDIRSPGLGDTAMYLCATSREQGVRNEQFFGPGTRLTVL.

DNA of the CDR3: TGTGCCAGCAGCCCCAGACTAGCGGGGGAGCAGTTCTTC. Amino acids: CASSPRLAGEQFF. The rearrangement links TRBV9 to TRBJ2-1; 11 nucleotides agree with TRBD2. Trimming at V came to 4 bases and at J to 10 bases, leaving 4 bases not matched to a gene. Germline CDR1 reads SGDLS; CDR2 reads YYNGEE. CDR3 size: 13 residues.

The chain couples TRBV29-1 to TRBJ1-2, with a tentative D call TRBD1 (6 bases). The ends were cut back, 6 bases at V and 8 bases at J, with 13 bases in the middle. The germline V gene encodes CDR1 SQVTM and CDR2 ANQGSEA. The CDR3 totals 11 residues. The CDR3, as DNA: TGCAGCGTCAAGGGGGGGGACGGCTACACCTTC. Its translation: CSVKGGDGYTF.

This chain connects TRBV3-1 to TRBJ2-5; 7 bases line up with TRBD2. The CDR3 has 15 residues. Germline CDR1 LGHDT, CDR2 YNNKEL (reference sequence). The V gene end was trimmed by 2 bases and the J gene end by 5 bases; junction bases not matched to a gene: 8. The CDR3, as DNA: TGTGCCAGCAGCCAACTAGCGGCCCAAGGGGAGACCCAGTACTTC. This translates into CASSQLAAQGETQYF.

The chain is built from TRBV7-9 and TRBJ1-2; D possibly corresponds to TRBD1 (5 bases). CDR3 size: 14 residues. Trimming cost V 5 bases and J 7 bases, with 17 bases left between them. CDR1 is SEHNR and CDR2 is FQNEAQ in the germline V gene (reference sequence). The CDR3 loop reads CASSPPGLGLGYTF. For the CDR3, the DNA is TGTGCCAGCAGCCCCCCGGGGCTCGGACTTGGCTACACCTTC.

This clonotype was detected a few times. The chain has TRBV30 and TRBJ2-7; D may be TRBD2 (5 bases). Trimming removed 5 bases at V and 3 bases at J, with 8 bases between. Germline CDR1 GTSNPN, CDR2 SVGIG (reference sequence). The CDR3 spans 11 residues. Here the CDR3 reads CAWGLGYEQYF. For the CDR3, the DNA is TGTGCCTGGGGACTGGGCTACGAGCAGTACTTC.

This clonotype was detected only a few times. The chain carries TRBV5-6 and TRBJ2-1; 14 bases agree with TRBD2. The CDR3 sequence is 19 residues long. V was clipped by 3 bases and J by 0 bases; unmatched bases: 8. CDR1 and CDR2 from the germline V gene are SGHDT and YYEEEE. Here the CDR3 reads CASSYRTSGGTRSYNEQFF. Here the CDR3 DNA reads TGTGCCAGCAGCTATCGGACTAGCGGGGGGACCCGCTCCTACAATGAGCAGTTCTTC.

The genes are TRBV20-1 and TRBJ2-3, with 9 bases fitting TRBD1. Trimming at V came to 5 bases and at J to 1 base, leaving 10 bases not matched to a gene. The length of the CDR3 is 16 residues. Germline V gives CDR1 DFQATT, CDR2 SNEGSKA (reference sequence). The CDR3 reads CSAPDYRGHGTDTQYF. CDR3 DNA: TGCAGTGCTCCCGACTACAGGGGGCATGGCACAGATACGCAGTATTTT.